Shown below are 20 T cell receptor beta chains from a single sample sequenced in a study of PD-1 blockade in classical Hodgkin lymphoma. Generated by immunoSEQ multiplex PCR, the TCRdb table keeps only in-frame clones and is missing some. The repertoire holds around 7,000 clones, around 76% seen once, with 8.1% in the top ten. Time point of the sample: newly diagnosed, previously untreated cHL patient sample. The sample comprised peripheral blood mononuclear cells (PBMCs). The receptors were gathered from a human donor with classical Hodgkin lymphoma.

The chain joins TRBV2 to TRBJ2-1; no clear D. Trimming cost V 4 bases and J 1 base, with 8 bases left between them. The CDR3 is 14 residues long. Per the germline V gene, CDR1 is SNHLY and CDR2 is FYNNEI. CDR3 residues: CASSAFRSYNEQFF. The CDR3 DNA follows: TGTGCCAGCAGTGCCTTTAGATCCTACAATGAGCAGTTCTTC.

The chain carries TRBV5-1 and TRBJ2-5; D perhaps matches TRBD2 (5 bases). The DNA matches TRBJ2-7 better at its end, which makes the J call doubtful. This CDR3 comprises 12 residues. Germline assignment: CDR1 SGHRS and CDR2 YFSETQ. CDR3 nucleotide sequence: TGCGCCAGCAGCTTGGCGGGAAACGAGCAGTACTTC. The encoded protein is CASSLAGNEQYF.

DNA of the CDR3: TGTGCCAGCAGCTGGGCTAGGCGCCCCTACGAGCAGTACTTC. Protein sequence: CASSWARRPYEQYF. The rearrangement links TRBV5-4 to TRBJ2-7, with D unclear. Per germline, CDR1 SGHNT and CDR2 YYREEE (reference sequence). The length of the CDR3 is 14 residues. Trimming shortened V by 3 bases and J by 2 bases, and 12 bases separated the two germline ends. Full variable domain (outside the CDR3, taken from reference TRBV5-4 and TRBJ2-7): ETGVTQSPTHLIKTRGQQVTLRCSSQSGHNTVSWYQQALGQGPQFIFQYYREEENGRGNFPPRFSGLQFPNYSSELNVNALELDDSALYLCASSWARRPYEQYFGPGTRLTVT.

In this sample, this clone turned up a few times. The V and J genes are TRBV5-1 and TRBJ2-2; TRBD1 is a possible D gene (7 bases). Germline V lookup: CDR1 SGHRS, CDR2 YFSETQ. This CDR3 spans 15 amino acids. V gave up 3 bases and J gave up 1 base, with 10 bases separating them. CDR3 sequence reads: CASSSGGQNTGELFF. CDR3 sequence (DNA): TGCGCCAGCAGCTCAGGGGGGCAGAACACCGGGGAGCTGTTTTTT.

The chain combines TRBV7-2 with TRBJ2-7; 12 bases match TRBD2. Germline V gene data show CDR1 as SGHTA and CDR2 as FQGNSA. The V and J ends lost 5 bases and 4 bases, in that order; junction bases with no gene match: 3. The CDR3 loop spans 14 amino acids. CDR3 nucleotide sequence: TGTGCCAGCAGCCAGACTAGCGGGAGATACGAGCAGTACTTC. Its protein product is CASSQTSGRYEQYF.

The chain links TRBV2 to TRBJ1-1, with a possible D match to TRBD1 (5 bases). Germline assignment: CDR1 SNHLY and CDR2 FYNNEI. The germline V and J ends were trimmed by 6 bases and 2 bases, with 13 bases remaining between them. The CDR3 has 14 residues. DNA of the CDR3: TGTGCCAGCAGCGTCGACAGCGCAAACACTGAAGCTTTCTTT. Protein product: CASSVDSANTEAFF.

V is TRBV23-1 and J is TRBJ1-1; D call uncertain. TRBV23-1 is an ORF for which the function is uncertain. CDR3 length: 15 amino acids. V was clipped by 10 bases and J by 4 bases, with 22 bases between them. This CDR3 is CATPARRARGTEAFF. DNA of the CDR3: TGCGCCACTCCAGCGAGGAGGGCACGGGGCACTGAAGCTTTCTTT.

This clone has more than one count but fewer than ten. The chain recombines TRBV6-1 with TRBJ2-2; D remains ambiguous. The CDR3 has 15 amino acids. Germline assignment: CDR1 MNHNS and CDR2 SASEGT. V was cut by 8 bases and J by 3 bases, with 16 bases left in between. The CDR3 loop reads CASCHILDYTGELFF. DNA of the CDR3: TGTGCCAGCTGTCACATTCTTGATTACACCGGGGAGCTGTTTTTT.

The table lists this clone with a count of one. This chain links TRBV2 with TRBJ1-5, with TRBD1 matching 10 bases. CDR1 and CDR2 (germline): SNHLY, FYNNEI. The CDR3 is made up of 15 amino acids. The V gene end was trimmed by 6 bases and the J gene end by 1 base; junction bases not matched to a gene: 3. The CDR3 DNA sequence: TGTGCCAGCAGGGGGGGACAGGGGAGCAATCAGCCCCAGCATTTT. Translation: CASRGGQGSNQPQHF. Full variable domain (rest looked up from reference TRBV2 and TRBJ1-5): EPEVTQTPSHQVTQMGQEVILRCVPISNHLYFYWYRQILGQKVEFLVSFYNNEISEKSEIFDDQFSVERPDGSNFTLKIRSTKLEDSAMYFCASRGGQGSNQPQHFGDGTRLSIL.

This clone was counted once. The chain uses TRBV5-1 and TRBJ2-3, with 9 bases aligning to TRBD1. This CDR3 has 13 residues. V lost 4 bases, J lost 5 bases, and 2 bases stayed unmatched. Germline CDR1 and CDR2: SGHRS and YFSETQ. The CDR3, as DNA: TGCGCCAGCAGCAGACAGGGGGGAGATACGCAGTATTTT. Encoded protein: CASSRQGGDTQYF. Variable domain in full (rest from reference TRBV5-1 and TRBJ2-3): KAGVTQTPRYLIKTRGQQVTLSCSPISGHRSVSWYQQTPGQGLQFLFEYFSETQRNKGNFPGRFSGRQFSNSRSEMNVSTLELGDSALYLCASSRQGGDTQYFGPGTRLTVL.

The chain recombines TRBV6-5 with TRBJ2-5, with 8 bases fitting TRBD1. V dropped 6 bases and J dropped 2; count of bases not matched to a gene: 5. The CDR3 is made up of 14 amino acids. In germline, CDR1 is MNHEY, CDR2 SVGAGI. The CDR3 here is CASSPNRGQETQYF. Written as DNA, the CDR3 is TGTGCCAGCAGCCCAAACAGGGGGCAAGAGACCCAGTACTTC.

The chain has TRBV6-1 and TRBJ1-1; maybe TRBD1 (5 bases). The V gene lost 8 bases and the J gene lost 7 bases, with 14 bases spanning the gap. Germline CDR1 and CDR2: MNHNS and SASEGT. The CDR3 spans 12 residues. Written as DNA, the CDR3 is TGTGCCAGCCCCCCTGGGGGGAATGAAGCTTTCTTT. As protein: CASPPGGNEAFF.

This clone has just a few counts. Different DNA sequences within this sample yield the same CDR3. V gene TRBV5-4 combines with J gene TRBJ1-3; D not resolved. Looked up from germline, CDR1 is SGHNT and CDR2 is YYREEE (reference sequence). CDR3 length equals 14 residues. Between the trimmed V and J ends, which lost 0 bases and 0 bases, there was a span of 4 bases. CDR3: CASSLEGSGNTIYF. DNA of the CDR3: TGTGCCAGCAGCTTGGAGGGCTCTGGAAACACCATATATTTT.

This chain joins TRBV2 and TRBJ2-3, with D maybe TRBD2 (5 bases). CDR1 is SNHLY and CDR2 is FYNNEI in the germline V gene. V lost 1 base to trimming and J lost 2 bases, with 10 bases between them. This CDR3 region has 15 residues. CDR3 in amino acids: CASSEDGETTDTQYF. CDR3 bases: TGTGCCAGCAGTGAAGATGGGGAGACCACAGATACGCAGTATTTT.

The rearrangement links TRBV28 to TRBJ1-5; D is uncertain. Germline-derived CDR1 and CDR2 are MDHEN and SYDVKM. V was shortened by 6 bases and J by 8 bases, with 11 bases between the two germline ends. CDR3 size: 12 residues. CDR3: CASSPIKEPQHF. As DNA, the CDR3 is TGTGCCAGCAGCCCGATCAAGGAGCCCCAGCATTTT.

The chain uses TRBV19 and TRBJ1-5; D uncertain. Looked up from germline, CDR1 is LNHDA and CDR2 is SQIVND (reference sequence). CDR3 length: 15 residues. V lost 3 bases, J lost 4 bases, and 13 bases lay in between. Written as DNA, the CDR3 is TGTGCCAGTAGTATCAAGGTATTTGGGAATCAGCCCCAGCATTTT. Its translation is CASSIKVFGNQPQHF.

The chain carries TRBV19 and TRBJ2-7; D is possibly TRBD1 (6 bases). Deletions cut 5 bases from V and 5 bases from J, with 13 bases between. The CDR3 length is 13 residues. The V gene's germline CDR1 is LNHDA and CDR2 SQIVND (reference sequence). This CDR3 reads CASSSSSGDEQYF. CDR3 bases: TGTGCCAGTAGTTCCTCCTCAGGGGACGAGCAGTACTTC.

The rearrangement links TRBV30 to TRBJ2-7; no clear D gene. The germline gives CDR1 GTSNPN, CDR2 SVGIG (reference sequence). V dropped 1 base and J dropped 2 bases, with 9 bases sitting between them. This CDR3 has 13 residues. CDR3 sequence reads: CAWSEEGPYEQYF. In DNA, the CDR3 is TGTGCCTGGAGTGAGGAAGGTCCCTACGAGCAGTACTTC.

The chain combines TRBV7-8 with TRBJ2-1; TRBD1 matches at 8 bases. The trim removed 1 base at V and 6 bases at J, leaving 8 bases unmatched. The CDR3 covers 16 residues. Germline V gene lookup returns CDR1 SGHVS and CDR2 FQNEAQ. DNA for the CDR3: TGTGCCAGCAGCTTAGGCCCAGGGGGCGCCGGCAATGAGCAGTTCTTC. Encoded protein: CASSLGPGGAGNEQFF.

CDR3 nucleotide sequence: TGTGCCAGCACCAAGGGACCTAACTACGAGCAGTACTTC. It specifies CASTKGPNYEQYF. This chain links TRBV11-2 with TRBJ2-7, with D possibly being TRBD1 or TRBD2 (5 bases each). The CDR3 runs to 13 residues. Trimming left V 7 bases short and J 3 bases short, with 13 bases between. Germline V gene lookup returns CDR1 SGHAT and CDR2 FQNNGV.